This T cell receptor beta chain was captured in a study of early stage breast cancer tumors. Study in general: Most invasive tumors, about 75% of the 16, were ER+/PR+/HER2-. Invasive lobular carcinomas made up about 30% of the 12 ER+/PR+/HER2- tumors.

The protocol was immunoSEQ multiplex PCR, while the TCRdb copy is restricted to in-frame clones and leaves out a portion. This sample carries approximately 48,000 clones, over 80% of them seen once, and the ten largest clones take approximately 4.7%. Study results and limitations: Tumors had roughly 2.5-fold higher T cell density and higher clonality than adjacent normal breast tissue. Enriched TCRB sequences shared across patients were mostly commonly generated sequences.

Germline V gene lookup returns CDR1 GTSNPN and CDR2 SVGIG (reference sequence). This CDR3 region has 14 residues. Trimming stripped 5 bases from V and 3 bases from J, with 13 bases between. Comment on this clone: Its antigen is as yet unknown.

The sequencing sample was made of blood. The chain links TRBV30 to TRBJ2-2; possible D gene TRBD1, 6 bases. The clonotype comes from a person in their 70s with breast cancer. The CDR3 region is CAWGGEDDTGELFF. The CDR3 nucleotides are TGTGCCTGGGGGGGCGAGGACGACACCGGGGAGCTGTTTTTT.